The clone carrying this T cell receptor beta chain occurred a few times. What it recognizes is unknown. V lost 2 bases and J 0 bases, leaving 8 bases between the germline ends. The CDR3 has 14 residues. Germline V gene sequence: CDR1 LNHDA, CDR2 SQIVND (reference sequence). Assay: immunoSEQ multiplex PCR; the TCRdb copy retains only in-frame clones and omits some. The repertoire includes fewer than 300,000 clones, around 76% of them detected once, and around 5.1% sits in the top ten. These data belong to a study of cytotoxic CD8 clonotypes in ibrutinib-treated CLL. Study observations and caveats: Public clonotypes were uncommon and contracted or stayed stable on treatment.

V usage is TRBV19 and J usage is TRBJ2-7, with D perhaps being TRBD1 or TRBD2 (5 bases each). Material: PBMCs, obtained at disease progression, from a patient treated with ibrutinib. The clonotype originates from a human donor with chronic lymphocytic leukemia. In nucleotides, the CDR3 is TGTGCCAGTAGTATACGGGGCGACTCCTACGAGCAGTACTTC. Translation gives CASSIRGDSYEQYF.